These 23 T cell receptor beta chains originate from one sample sequenced in a study of cytomegalovirus exposure and HLA in healthy donors. Generated by immunoSEQ multiplex PCR, the TCRdb table keeps only in-frame clones and is missing some. The sample records 220,000 or so clones, roughly 84% being singletons. The sequencing sample was made of PBMCs. The source of these receptors is a young woman in good health and CMV-seropositive.

The rearrangement links TRBV2 to TRBJ2-2; unclear D gene. CDR3 length: 13 amino acids. The germline V and J ends were trimmed by 2 bases and 3 bases, with 4 bases remaining between them. Germline CDR1 and CDR2: SNHLY and FYNNEI. The CDR3 sequence is CASSEFYTGELFF. CDR3 in DNA: TGTGCCAGCAGTGAATTTTACACCGGGGAGCTGTTTTTT. Full variable domain (remainder filled in from reference TRBV2 and TRBJ2-2): EPEVTQTPSHQVTQMGQEVILRCVPISNHLYFYWYRQILGQKVEFLVSFYNNEISEKSEIFDDQFSVERPDGSNFTLKIRSTKLEDSAMYFCASSEFYTGELFFGEGSRLTVL.

V gene TRBV7-3 combines with J gene TRBJ2-2; no definite D call. V shed 5 bases and J shed 0 bases, with 13 bases lying between them. CDR3 length: 16 amino acids. From germline, CDR1 is SGHTA and CDR2 FQGTGA. CDR3 in amino acids: CASSKTLLANTGELFF. DNA of the CDR3: TGTGCCAGCAGCAAGACCTTACTCGCGAACACCGGGGAGCTGTTTTTT.

The chain carries TRBV20-1 and TRBJ1-1, with D maybe TRBD1 (5 bases). Trimming took 6 bases from V and 0 from J, leaving 5 bases between them. CDR3 size: 11 residues. Germline assignment: CDR1 DFQATT and CDR2 SNEGSKA (reference sequence). DNA for the CDR3: TGCAGTGCGGGGGTGAACACTGAAGCTTTCTTT. Amino acids: CSAGVNTEAFF.

The genes are TRBV29-1 and TRBJ2-7, with TRBD2 identical over 8 bases. Looked up from germline, CDR1 is SQVTM and CDR2 is ANQGSEA. The CDR3 spans 14 residues. V lost 4 bases, J lost 2 bases, and 7 bases stayed unmatched. The CDR3 spells CSVVPLAGTYEQYF. The CDR3 nucleotides are TGCAGCGTTGTTCCTCTAGCGGGTACCTACGAGCAGTACTTC.

This sequence joins TRBV5-6 and TRBJ2-7, with 8 bases lining up with TRBD2. The V segment lost 4 bases and the J segment 0 bases; nucleotides outside the gene matches: 9. CDR1 and CDR2 from the germline V gene are SGHDT and YYEEEE. The CDR3 is made up of 16 amino acids. The DNA for the CDR3 is TGTGCCAGCAGCGTGACTTTAGCGGGGCCCTCCTACGAGCAGTACTTC. Translated: CASSVTLAGPSYEQYF.

The J gene is TRBJ2-5, the V gene TRBV7-9; D remains ambiguous. The CDR3 has 13 residues. Germline CDR1 SEHNR, CDR2 FQNEAQ (reference sequence). The ends were cut back, 3 bases at V and 1 base at J, with 6 bases in the middle. The CDR3 protein is CASSLHAQETQYF. The CDR3 region has the DNA TGTGCCAGCAGCTTGCACGCCCAAGAGACCCAGTACTTC.

This clone was observed a handful of times. This chain links TRBV18 with TRBJ2-7, with D possibly TRBD1 on 6 matching bases. Germline-derived CDR1 and CDR2 are KGHSH and LQKENI. The CDR3 extends over 13 amino acids. V was clipped by 6 bases and J by 3 bases, with 12 bases between them. In nucleotides, the CDR3 is TGTGCCAGCTCCCGCGGACAGCACTACGAGCAGTACTTC. This translates into CASSRGQHYEQYF.

The rearrangement joins TRBV7-9 to TRBJ2-7, with D possibly matching TRBD1 (6 bases). Germline CDR1 SEHNR, CDR2 FQNEAQ (reference sequence). This CDR3 is built from 14 residues. The ends were cut back, 5 bases at V and 3 bases at J, with 14 bases in the middle. CDR3 sequence: CASSPGVSNYEQYF. As DNA, the CDR3 is TGTGCCAGCAGCCCAGGGGTTAGCAACTACGAGCAGTACTTC.

The chain links TRBV30 to TRBJ2-3, with TRBD2 matching 14 bases. The CDR3 is 16 amino acids. J gave up 5 bases and V 3 bases, and 7 bases lay outside the gene matches. Per the germline V gene, CDR1 is GTSNPN and CDR2 is SVGIG (reference sequence). CDR3 protein: CAWSGTSGSRGDTQYF. CDR3 in DNA: TGTGCCTGGAGCGGGACTAGCGGGAGTAGGGGAGATACGCAGTATTTT.

On this clone itself: Other nucleotide sequences from this sample produce the same CDR3. The chain combines TRBV27 with TRBJ1-5, with no clear D. The CDR3 covers 14 residues. CDR1 MNHEY and CDR2 SMNVEV come from the germline V gene (reference sequence). V was cut by 5 bases and J by 4 bases, with 12 bases left in between. CDR3 in amino acids: CASSLSYSNQPQHF. For the CDR3, the DNA is TGTGCCAGCAGTCTAAGTTACTCGAATCAGCCCCAGCATTTT.

The V and J genes are TRBV5-1 and TRBJ2-2; D may be TRBD1 (7 bases). The CDR3 runs to 14 residues. Germline CDR1 and CDR2: SGHRS and YFSETQ. V lost 4 bases and J 6 bases, leaving 13 bases between the germline ends. CDR3 coding DNA: TGCGCCAGCAGCAAAGACAGGGAGGCCGGGGAGCTGTTTTTT. This gives the protein CASSKDREAGELFF.

This chain uses TRBV7-8 with TRBJ2-7; tentative D call: TRBD2 (6 bases). V lost 4 bases and J lost 0, with 7 bases in between. Germline V gives CDR1 SGHVS, CDR2 FQNEAQ. CDR3 length: 13 residues. This CDR3 is CASSWDFSYEQYF. The DNA of the CDR3 is TGTGCCAGCAGCTGGGACTTCTCCTACGAGCAGTACTTC.

This clone was recorded once. The chain combines TRBV7-3 with TRBJ2-1; TRBD1 agrees at 8 bases. J was trimmed by 5 bases and V by 3 bases; bases with no gene match: 3. The CDR3 runs 14 residues. Germline V lookup: CDR1 SGHTA, CDR2 FQGTGA. The CDR3 bases are TGTGCCAGCAGCTTGGCAGGGGGCCACAATGAGCAGTTCTTC. Its translation: CASSLAGGHNEQFF.

This clone was counted between two and nine times. This rearrangement joins TRBV6-5 to TRBJ1-3; TRBD1 aligns across 7 bases. With V trimmed by 6 bases and J by 1 base, 6 bases remained unmatched. The CDR3 covers 15 residues. Germline CDR1 reads MNHEY; CDR2 reads SVGAGI. The CDR3 region has the DNA TGTGCCAGCAGCTCGTCGACAGGGTCTGGAAACACCATATATTTT. Residues: CASSSSTGSGNTIYF.

The rearrangement links TRBV29-1 to TRBJ1-1; D perhaps matches TRBD1 (5 bases). The CDR3 loop spans 15 amino acids. The V and J ends lost 5 bases and 1 base respectively, with 17 bases between them. Germline loops: CDR1 SQVTM, CDR2 ANQGSEA. The CDR3 protein is CSVRFWDSTNTEAFF. DNA for the CDR3: TGCAGCGTTCGCTTTTGGGACTCAACGAACACTGAAGCTTTCTTT. Looking up the rest from reference TRBV29-1 and TRBJ1-1 gives the full variable domain: SAVISQKPSRDICQRGTSLTIQCQVDSQVTMMFWYRQQPGQSLTLIATANQGSEATYESGFVIDKFPISRPNLTFSTLTVSNMSPEDSSIYLCSVRFWDSTNTEAFFGQGTRLTVV.

This rearrangement joins TRBV27 to TRBJ2-3; 8 nucleotides match TRBD1. The V gene's germline CDR1 is MNHEY and CDR2 SMNVEV (reference sequence). V lost 5 bases and J lost 2; bases outside the gene matches: 6. The CDR3 length is 15 residues. DNA of the CDR3: TGTGCCAGCAGTAGACAGGGGCGCCTCACAGATACGCAGTATTTT. Encoded protein: CASSRQGRLTDTQYF.

The chain is built from TRBV7-3 and TRBJ2-3; 10 nucleotides align to TRBD2. CDR3 length equals 16 residues. Per the germline V gene, CDR1 is SGHTA and CDR2 is FQGTGA. The trim removed 5 bases at V and 2 bases at J, leaving 7 bases unmatched. The CDR3, as DNA: TGTGCCAGCAGCCGCGGGAGCGGGAGGGACACAGATACGCAGTATTTT. Translation: CASSRGSGRDTDTQYF. Full variable domain (rest looked up from reference TRBV7-3 and TRBJ2-3): GAGVSQTPSNKVTEKGKYVELRCDPISGHTALYWYRQSLGQGPEFLIYFQGTGAADDSGLPNDRFFAVRPEGSVSTLKIQRTERGDSAVYLCASSRGSGRDTDTQYFGPGTRLTVL.

V is TRBV9 and J is TRBJ2-7; 7 bases are shared with TRBD1. Germline CDR1 is SGDLS and CDR2 is YYNGEE. After removal of 3 bases from V and 4 bases from J, the junction contained 4 bases not matched to a gene. This CDR3 is 13 amino acids long. CDR3 bases: TGTGCCAGCAGCGCCCCGACAGGGTACGAGCAGTACTTC. The encoded protein is CASSAPTGYEQYF.

The rearrangement uses TRBV2 and TRBJ1-4; D gene unclear. This CDR3 contains 16 residues. Trimming took 3 bases from V and 7 from J, leaving 18 bases between them. Germline values: CDR1 SNHLY, CDR2 FYNNEI. The CDR3 sequence: CASSEDRSLPREKLFF. The CDR3 nucleotides are TGTGCCAGCAGTGAGGACCGCAGTTTACCCCGTGAAAAACTGTTTTTT.

Notes on this clone: Its ends do not fully match the called genes, so a read error is possible. This chain uses TRBV7-2 with TRBJ2-5; TRBD2 matches at 13 bases. Germline lookup yields CDR1 SGHTA and CDR2 FQGNSA. The CDR3 covers 16 residues. The CDR3 reads CASSSTSGRPQGTQYF. DNA of the CDR3: TGTGCCAGCAGCTCGACTAGCGGGAGGCCTCAAGGGACCCAGTACTTC.

For the CDR3, the DNA is TGTGCCAGCAGCTTAGGCCAGAGCGAGAACAATGAGCAGTTCTTC. It codes for CASSLGQSENNEQFF. The J gene is TRBJ2-1, the V gene TRBV11-3; D not resolved. The germline CDR1 and CDR2 sequences are SGHNT and YENEEA. The ends were cut back, 1 base at V and 5 bases at J, with 12 bases in the middle. The CDR3 has 15 amino acids.

The gene calls are TRBV5-1 and TRBJ2-2, with D perhaps matching TRBD1 (5 bases). This CDR3 spans 16 amino acids. The V and J ends lost 1 base and 4 bases respectively, with 14 bases between them. CDR1 SGHRS and CDR2 YFSETQ come from the germline V gene. The CDR3 DNA reads TGCGCCAGCAGCTTGTCTTCAGGGTTGACCACCGGGGAGCTGTTTTTT. Its translation: CASSLSSGLTTGELFF.

This chain links TRBV4-1 with TRBJ2-7, with 13 bases fitting TRBD2. Germline CDR1 is MGHRA and CDR2 is YSYEKL. Trimming took 5 bases from V and 3 from J; bases not matched to a gene: 4. The CDR3 contains 15 residues. The CDR3 loop is CASSVRTSGGYEQYF. CDR3 sequence (DNA): TGCGCCAGCAGCGTCCGGACTAGCGGGGGCTACGAGCAGTACTTC.